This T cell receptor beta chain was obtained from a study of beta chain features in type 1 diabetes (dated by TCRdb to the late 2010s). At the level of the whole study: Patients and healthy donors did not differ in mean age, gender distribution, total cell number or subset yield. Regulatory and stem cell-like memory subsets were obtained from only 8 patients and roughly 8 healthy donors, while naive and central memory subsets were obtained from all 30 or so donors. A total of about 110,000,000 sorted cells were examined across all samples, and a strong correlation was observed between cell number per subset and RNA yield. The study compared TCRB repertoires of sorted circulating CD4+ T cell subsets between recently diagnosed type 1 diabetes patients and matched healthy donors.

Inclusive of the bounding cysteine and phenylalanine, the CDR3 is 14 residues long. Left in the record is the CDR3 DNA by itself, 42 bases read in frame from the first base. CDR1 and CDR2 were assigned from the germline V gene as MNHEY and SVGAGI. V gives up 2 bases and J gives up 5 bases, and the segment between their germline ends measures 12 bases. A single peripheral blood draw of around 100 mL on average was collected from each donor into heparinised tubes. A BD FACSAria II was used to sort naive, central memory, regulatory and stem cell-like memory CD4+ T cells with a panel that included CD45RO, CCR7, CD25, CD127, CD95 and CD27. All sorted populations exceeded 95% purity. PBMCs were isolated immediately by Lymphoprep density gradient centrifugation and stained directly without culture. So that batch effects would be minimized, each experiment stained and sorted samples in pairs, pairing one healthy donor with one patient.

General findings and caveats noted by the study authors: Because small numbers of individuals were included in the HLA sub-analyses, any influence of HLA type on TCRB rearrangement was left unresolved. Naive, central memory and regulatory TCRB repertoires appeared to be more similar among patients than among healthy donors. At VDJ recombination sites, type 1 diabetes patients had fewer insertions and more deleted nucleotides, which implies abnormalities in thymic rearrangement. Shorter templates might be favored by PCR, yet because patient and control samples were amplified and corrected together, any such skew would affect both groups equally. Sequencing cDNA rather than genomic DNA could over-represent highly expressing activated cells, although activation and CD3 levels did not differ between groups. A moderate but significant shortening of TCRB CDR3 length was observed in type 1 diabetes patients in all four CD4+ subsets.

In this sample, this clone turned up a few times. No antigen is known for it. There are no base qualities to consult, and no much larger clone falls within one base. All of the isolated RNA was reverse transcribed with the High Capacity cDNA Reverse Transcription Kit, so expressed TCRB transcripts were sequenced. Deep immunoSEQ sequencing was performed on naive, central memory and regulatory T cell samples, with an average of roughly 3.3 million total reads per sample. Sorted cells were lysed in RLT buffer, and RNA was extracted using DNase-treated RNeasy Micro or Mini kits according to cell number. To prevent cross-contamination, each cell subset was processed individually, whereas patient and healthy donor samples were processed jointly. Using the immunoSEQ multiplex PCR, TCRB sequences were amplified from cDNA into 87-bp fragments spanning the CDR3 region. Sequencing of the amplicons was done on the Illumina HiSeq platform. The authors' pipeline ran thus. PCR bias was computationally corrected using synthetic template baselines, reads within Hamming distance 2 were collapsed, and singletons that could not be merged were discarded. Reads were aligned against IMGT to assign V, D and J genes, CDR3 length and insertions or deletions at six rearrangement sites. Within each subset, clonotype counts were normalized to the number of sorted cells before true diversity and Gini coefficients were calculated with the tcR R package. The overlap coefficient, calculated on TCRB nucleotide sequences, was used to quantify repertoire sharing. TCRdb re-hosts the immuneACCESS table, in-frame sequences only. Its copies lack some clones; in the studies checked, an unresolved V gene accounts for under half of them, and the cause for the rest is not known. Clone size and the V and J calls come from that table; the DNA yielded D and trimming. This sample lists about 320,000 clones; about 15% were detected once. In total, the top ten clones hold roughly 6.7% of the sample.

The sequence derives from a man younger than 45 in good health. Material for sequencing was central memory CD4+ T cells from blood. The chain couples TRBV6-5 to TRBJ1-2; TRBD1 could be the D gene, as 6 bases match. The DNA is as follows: TGTGCCAGCAGTTACGGCGACAGGCTGTATGGCTACACCTTC. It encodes CASSYGDRLYGYTF.